The 28 T cell receptor beta chains reported below all come from one sample, sequenced in a study of identical twins. TCRdb independently ran MiXCR on the 5' RACE reads; one entry per CDR3 protein. This sample has approximately 260,000 distinct CDR3 sequences, with about 14% found just once. Specimen: memory (CD45RO+) T cells sorted from blood. The receptor set was obtained from a woman under 30 in good health.

This clonotype turned up a few times. The chain joins TRBV2 to TRBJ2-1, with 7 nucleotides matching TRBD1. Germline CDR1 reads SNHLY; CDR2 reads FYNNEI. V lost 2 bases to trimming and J lost 7 bases; unmatched junction nucleotides: 8. This CDR3 is 15 amino acids long. The CDR3 sequence: CASSEPGTAYNEQFF. CDR3 in DNA: TGTGCCAGCAGTGAACCCGGGACAGCGTATAATGAGCAGTTCTTC.

This clonotype was detected only a few times. This chain joins TRBV5-1 and TRBJ2-1, with 8 positions matching TRBD2. The V gene's germline CDR1 is SGHRS and CDR2 YFSETQ. The CDR3 length is 15 residues. V lost 7 bases to trimming and J lost 4 bases; unmatched junction nucleotides: 10. The CDR3 DNA sequence: TGCGCCAGCTTTCGGGGAGCGGGAGTATACAATGAGCAGTTCTTC. This encodes CASFRGAGVYNEQFF. The full variable domain, in which reference TRBV5-1 and TRBJ2-1 provide the parts outside the CDR3, is KAGVTQTPRYLIKTRGQQVTLSCSPISGHRSVSWYQQTPGQGLQFLFEYFSETQRNKGNFPGRFSGRQFSNSRSEMNVSTLELGDSALYLCASFRGAGVYNEQFFGPGTRLTVL.

This clonotype came up many times. The J gene is TRBJ2-3, the V gene TRBV12-3 or TRBV12-4, with D maybe TRBD2 (5 bases). The CDR3 length is 14 residues. Trimming removed 6 bases from V and 0 bases from J, with 10 bases in between. CDR3 sequence: CASSPSGSTDTQYF. The CDR3 nucleotides are TGTGCCAGCAGCCCCAGCGGTAGCACAGATACGCAGTATTTT.

This clonotype was counted a few times. The chain couples TRBV10-3 to TRBJ2-7; no clear D gene. There are 15 residues in the CDR3. The V end lost 5 bases, the J end lost 6 bases, and 20 bases lay between the germline ends. From germline, CDR1 is ENHRY and CDR2 SYGVKD. CDR3 nucleotide sequence: TGTGCCATCAGTCCGACTTTTCCCCCCGTAGGCGAGCAGTACTTC. It codes for CAISPTFPPVGEQYF.

The chain recombines TRBV5-1 with TRBJ2-1; 10 bases match TRBD2. V gave up 4 bases and J gave up 8 bases; unmatched junction bases: 9. Germline CDR1 is SGHRS and CDR2 is YFSETQ. The CDR3 loop spans 15 amino acids. The DNA of the CDR3 is TGCGCCAGCAGCCTCCGACTAGCGGGTAGGGATGAGCAGTTCTTC. It specifies CASSLRLAGRDEQFF.

The chain couples TRBV13 to TRBJ2-5, with a possible D match to TRBD2 (5 bases). Trimming removed 11 bases at V and 1 base at J, with 17 bases between. The CDR3 consists of 14 residues. Germline-derived CDR1 and CDR2 are PRHDT and FYEKMQ (reference sequence). The chain's CDR3 is CASRVAFAQETQYF. The CDR3 coding sequence is TGTGCCTCGAGGGTAGCGTTCGCCCAAGAGACCCAGTACTTC.

Concerning this clonotype: The junction and the germline gene differ at one end; a read error may be behind it. J is TRBJ2-1 and V is TRBV4-3; D is unclear. CDR3 size: 17 residues. Germline V gene sequence: CDR1 LGHNA, CDR2 YSLEER. The CDR3 DNA reads TGCGCCAGCAACCAAGATGAAGAAGGCCAGGCCTACAATGAGCAGTTCTTC. Protein sequence: CASNQDEEGQAYNEQFF.

The rearrangement links TRBV5-1 to TRBJ2-2; weak D call: TRBD2 (6 bases). CDR3 length: 15 amino acids. The V gene's germline CDR1 is SGHRS and CDR2 YFSETQ. The ends were cut back, 4 bases at V and 7 bases at J, with 17 bases in the middle. This chain's CDR3 is CASSLRSGRDGELFF. CDR3 bases: TGCGCCAGCAGCCTACGATCCGGGAGAGACGGGGAGCTGTTTTTT.

This clonotype was counted only a few times. The chain combines TRBV6-1 with TRBJ2-1; 12 bases agree with TRBD2. The CDR3 has 15 amino acids. Germline V gene lookup returns CDR1 MNHNS and CDR2 SASEGT. Losses at the gene ends were 7 bases for V and 3 bases for J; bases not matched to a gene: 4. The CDR3: CASTGLAGSYNEQFF. The CDR3 bases are TGTGCCAGCACCGGACTAGCGGGAAGCTACAATGAGCAGTTCTTC.

This sequence joins TRBV4-2 and TRBJ2-7; D possibly uses TRBD1 or TRBD2 (5 bases each). V lost 0 bases and J 6 bases, leaving 18 bases between the germline ends. Per germline, CDR1 LGHNA and CDR2 YNFKEQ. The CDR3 covers 16 residues. The CDR3 coding sequence is TGTGCCAGCAGCCAAGAGGTTGGATGGGGGTCCCCCGAGCAGTACTTC. Protein product: CASSQEVGWGSPEQYF.

There are a few counts of this clonotype. CDR3: CASSSLAGRNEQFF. The CDR3 nucleotides are TGTGCCAGCAGTTCGCTAGCGGGACGCAATGAGCAGTTCTTC. This chain uses TRBV27 with TRBJ2-1, with 9 bases identical to TRBD2. Per the germline V gene, CDR1 is MNHEY and CDR2 is SMNVEV (reference sequence). Trimming took 4 bases from V and 6 from J; bases not matched to a gene: 4. This CDR3 contains 14 residues.

The chain carries TRBV5-1 and TRBJ2-5; perhaps TRBD1 as D (6 bases). The CDR3 spans 13 residues. Germline CDR1 reads SGHRS; CDR2 reads YFSETQ. V lost 3 bases and J lost 2, with 8 bases in between. The CDR3 DNA is TGCGCCAGCAGCTGGACAGCTCAAGAGACCCAGTACTTC. This encodes CASSWTAQETQYF. The whole variable domain, filled in from reference TRBV5-1 and TRBJ2-5, reads KAGVTQTPRYLIKTRGQQVTLSCSPISGHRSVSWYQQTPGQGLQFLFEYFSETQRNKGNFPGRFSGRQFSNSRSEMNVSTLELGDSALYLCASSWTAQETQYFGPGTRLLVL.

This clonotype was observed a handful of times. The chain uses TRBV11-3 and TRBJ2-1, with D possibly matching TRBD1 (6 bases). Germline CDR1 is SGHNT and CDR2 is YENEEA. Trimming took off 0 bases at V and 15 bases at J, with 15 bases between the two ends. The CDR3 loop spans 13 amino acids. The CDR3 coding sequence is TGTGCCAGCAGCTTAGAGGGCAGGGGCCCACGGTTCTTC. Its translation: CASSLEGRGPRFF.

There are a few counts of this clonotype. A read error may account for a junction end that differs from germline. CDR3 residues: CASNYGTDNSPLHF. The CDR3 region has the DNA TGTGCCAGCAATTACGGGACGGATAATTCACCCCTCCACTTT. This chain links TRBV6-5 with TRBJ1-6; perhaps TRBD1 as D (5 bases). CDR1 is MNHEY, CDR2 SVGAGI, per germline. This CDR3 is 14 amino acids long.

This clonotype was detected many times. The chain links TRBV20-1 to TRBJ2-3, with D unresolved. This CDR3 contains 14 residues. V was clipped by 3 bases and J by 4 bases, with 14 bases between them. The germline V gene has CDR1 DFQATT and CDR2 SNEGSKA (reference sequence). CDR3 DNA sequence: TGCAGTGCTAGTCCCCCGACCCGGGCAGATACGCAGTATTTT. This translates into CSASPPTRADTQYF.

This clonotype has at least ten counts. The chain is built from TRBV5-1 and TRBJ1-2; D is unclear. Germline V CDR1 and CDR2: SGHRS, YFSETQ. V dropped 4 bases and J dropped 2 bases, with 18 bases sitting between them. The CDR3 loop spans 16 amino acids. The DNA of the CDR3 is TGCGCCAGCAGCATCATACCGGGCCGAACCAACTATGGCTACACCTTC. It specifies CASSIIPGRTNYGYTF.

This chain uses TRBV6-2 or TRBV6-3 with TRBJ2-7; D perhaps matches TRBD2 (7 bases). The CDR3 loop spans 14 amino acids. V was trimmed by 6 bases and J by 2 bases, leaving 14 bases between them. The germline CDR1 and CDR2 sequences are MNHEY and SVGEGT. This CDR3 reads CASRSGGHTYEQYF. CDR3 nucleotides: TGTGCCAGCAGATCCGGGGGGCATACCTACGAGCAGTACTTC.

The table lists this clonotype with many counts. The chain couples TRBV5-5 to TRBJ1-1; D uncertain. Germline lookup yields CDR1 SGHKS and CDR2 YYEKEE (reference sequence). The CDR3 is 13 residues long. V lost 0 bases, J lost 4 bases, and 7 bases lay in between. Here the CDR3 DNA reads TGTGCCAGCAGCTTGGAGGCAGTCACTGAAGCTTTCTTT. This sequence encodes CASSLEAVTEAFF.

The chain couples TRBV14 to TRBJ2-1; weak D call: TRBD1 (5 bases). This CDR3 has 16 residues. Trimming removed 2 bases at V and 6 bases at J, with 17 bases between. CDR1 and CDR2 from the germline V gene are SGHDN and FVKESK. This CDR3 reads CASSQSGREGRNEQFF. The CDR3 DNA sequence: TGTGCCAGCAGCCAATCGGGCAGGGAAGGGCGCAATGAGCAGTTCTTC.

This clonotype was observed a few times. The chain is built from TRBV5-5 and TRBJ2-5; the match to TRBD1 covers 10 bases. Unmatched junction bases numbered 6, after V lost 5 bases and J lost 5 bases. The germline CDR1 and CDR2 sequences are SGHKS and YYEKEE (reference sequence). This CDR3 has 14 residues. CDR3 sequence (DNA): TGTGCCAGCAGGAACGCGGGACAGGGGGAGACCCAGTACTTC. This gives the protein CASRNAGQGETQYF. Looking up the rest from reference TRBV5-5 and TRBJ2-5 gives the full variable domain: DAGVTQSPTHLIKTRGQQVTLRCSPISGHKSVSWYQQVLGQGPQFIFQYYEKEERGRGNFPDRFSARQFPNYSSELNVNALLLGDSALYLCASRNAGQGETQYFGPGTRLLVL.

This clonotype was seen a handful of times. This sequence joins TRBV7-8 and TRBJ2-1; D possibly corresponds to TRBD1 (6 bases). V dropped 5 bases and J dropped 5 bases, with 19 bases sitting between them. The CDR3 sequence is 16 residues long. Germline values: CDR1 SGHVS, CDR2 FQNEAQ. The DNA of the CDR3 is TGTGCCAGCAGCCCAGTGGACAGCGGCCTTCACAATGAGCAGTTCTTC. This encodes CASSPVDSGLHNEQFF.

In this sample, this clonotype turned up a few times. The gene calls are TRBV18 and TRBJ1-5; D remains ambiguous. The length of the CDR3 is 14 residues. V was cut by 5 bases and J by 0 bases, with 8 bases left in between. Germline assignment: CDR1 KGHSH and CDR2 LQKENI. The CDR3 region is CASSARNSNQPQHF. DNA of the CDR3: TGTGCCAGCTCAGCGCGGAATAGCAATCAGCCCCAGCATTTT.

The V call is TRBV5-1, the J call TRBJ2-3; D remains unclear. Germline-derived CDR1 and CDR2 are SGHRS and YFSETQ. The germline V and J ends were trimmed by 4 bases and 4 bases, with 7 bases remaining between them. This CDR3 is 12 amino acids long. The CDR3 loop reads CASSRVADTQYF. In DNA form, the CDR3 reads TGCGCCAGCAGCCGAGTGGCAGATACGCAGTATTTT.

On this clonotype: The germline gene is not matched at one end of the junction; a read error may be the cause. The rearrangement links TRBV5-1 to TRBJ2-3; D is possibly TRBD2 (6 bases). The germline V gene has CDR1 SGHRS and CDR2 YFSETQ. This CDR3 comprises 16 residues. In DNA, the CDR3 is TGCGCCAGCAGCTTGGTCCGGGGAGGAAATACAGATTCGCAGTATTTT. Its translation is CASSLVRGGNTDSQYF.

The rearrangement joins TRBV20-1 to TRBJ2-7, with D perhaps TRBD1 (6 bases). The CDR3 consists of 14 residues. Germline V lookup: CDR1 DFQATT, CDR2 SNEGSKA (reference sequence). Trimming stripped 6 bases from V and 0 bases from J, with 15 bases between. The CDR3 here is CSAIGQLSSYEQYF. DNA of the CDR3: TGCAGTGCGATTGGACAGCTGAGCTCCTACGAGCAGTACTTC.

The chain employs TRBV7-2 and TRBJ2-5; a possible D gene is TRBD1 (5 bases). CDR3 length equals 13 residues. Germline V gene lookup returns CDR1 SGHTA and CDR2 FQGNSA. The ends were cut back, 5 bases at V and 3 bases at J, with 10 bases in the middle. CDR3 sequence (DNA): TGTGCCAGCAGCGTTTTCAGGGAAGAGACCCAGTACTTC. Translating it yields CASSVFREETQYF.

This clonotype was observed at least ten times. The rearrangement uses TRBV6-5 and TRBJ2-7, with 7 bases fitting TRBD1. Looked up from germline, CDR1 is MNHEY and CDR2 is SVGAGI. The J segment lost 2 bases and the V segment lost 6 bases, leaving 7 bases of the junction unmatched. CDR3 size: 14 residues. DNA of the CDR3: TGTGCCAGCAGCTACAGGGGCCTGACCTACGAGCAGTACTTC. This sequence encodes CASSYRGLTYEQYF.

This clonotype was seen many times. The rearrangement links TRBV20-1 to TRBJ2-6, with D unclear. The CDR3 is 14 amino acids. Deletions cut 0 bases from V and 0 bases from J, with 3 bases between. The germline V gene encodes CDR1 DFQATT and CDR2 SNEGSKA (reference sequence). The CDR3 DNA sequence: TGCAGTGCTAGAGATAGCTCTGGGGCCAACGTCCTGACTTTC. Its translation: CSARDSSGANVLTF.